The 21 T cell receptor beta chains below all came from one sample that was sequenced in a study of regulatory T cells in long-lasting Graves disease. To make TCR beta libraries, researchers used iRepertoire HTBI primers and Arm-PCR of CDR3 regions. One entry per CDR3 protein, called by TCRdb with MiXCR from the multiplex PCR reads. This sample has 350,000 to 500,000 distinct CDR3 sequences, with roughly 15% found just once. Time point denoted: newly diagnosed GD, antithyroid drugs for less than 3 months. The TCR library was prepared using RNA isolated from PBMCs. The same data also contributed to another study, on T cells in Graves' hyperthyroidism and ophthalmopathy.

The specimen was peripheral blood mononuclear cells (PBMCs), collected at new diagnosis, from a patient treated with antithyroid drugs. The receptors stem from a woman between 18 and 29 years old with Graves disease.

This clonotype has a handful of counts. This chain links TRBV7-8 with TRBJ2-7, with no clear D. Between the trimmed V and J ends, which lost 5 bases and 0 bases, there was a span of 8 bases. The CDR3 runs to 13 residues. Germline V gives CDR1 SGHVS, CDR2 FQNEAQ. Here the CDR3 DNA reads TGTGCCAGCAGCCCGACAAGCTCCTACGAGCAGTACTTC. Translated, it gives CASSPTSSYEQYF.

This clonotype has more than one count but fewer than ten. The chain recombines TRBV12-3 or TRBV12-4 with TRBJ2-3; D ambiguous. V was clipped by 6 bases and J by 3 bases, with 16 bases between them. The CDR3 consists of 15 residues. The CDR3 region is CASRPLPTETDTQYF. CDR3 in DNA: TGTGCCAGCAGACCCCTCCCCACAGAGACAGATACGCAGTATTTT.

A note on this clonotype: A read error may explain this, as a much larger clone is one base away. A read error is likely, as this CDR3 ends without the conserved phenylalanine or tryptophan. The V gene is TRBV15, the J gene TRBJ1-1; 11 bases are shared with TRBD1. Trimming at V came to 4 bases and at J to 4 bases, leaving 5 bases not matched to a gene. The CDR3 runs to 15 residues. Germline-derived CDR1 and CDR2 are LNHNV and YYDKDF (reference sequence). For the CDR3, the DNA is TGTGCCACCAGCAAAGTTGGGACAGGGGGCACTGAAGCTTTCCTT. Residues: CATSKVGTGGTEAFL.

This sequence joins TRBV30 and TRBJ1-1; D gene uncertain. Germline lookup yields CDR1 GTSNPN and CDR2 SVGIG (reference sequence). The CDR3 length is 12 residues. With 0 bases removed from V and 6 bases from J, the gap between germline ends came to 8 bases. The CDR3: CAWSVSFAEAFF. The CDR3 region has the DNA TGTGCCTGGAGTGTTTCTTTCGCTGAAGCTTTCTTT.

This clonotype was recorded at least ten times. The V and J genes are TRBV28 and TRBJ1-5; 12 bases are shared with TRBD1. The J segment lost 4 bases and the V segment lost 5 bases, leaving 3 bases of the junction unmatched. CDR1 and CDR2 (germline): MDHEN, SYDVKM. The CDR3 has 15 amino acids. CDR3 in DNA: TGTGCCAGCAGTAGGGACAGGGGGCTTAATCAGCCCCAGCATTTT. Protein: CASSRDRGLNQPQHF.

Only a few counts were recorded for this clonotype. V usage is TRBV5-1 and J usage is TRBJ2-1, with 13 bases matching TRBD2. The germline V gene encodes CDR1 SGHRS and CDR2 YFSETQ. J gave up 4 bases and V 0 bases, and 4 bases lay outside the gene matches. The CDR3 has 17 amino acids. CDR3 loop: CASSLAPGLAGYNEQFF. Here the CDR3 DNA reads TGCGCCAGCAGCTTGGCTCCGGGACTAGCGGGATACAATGAGCAGTTCTTC.

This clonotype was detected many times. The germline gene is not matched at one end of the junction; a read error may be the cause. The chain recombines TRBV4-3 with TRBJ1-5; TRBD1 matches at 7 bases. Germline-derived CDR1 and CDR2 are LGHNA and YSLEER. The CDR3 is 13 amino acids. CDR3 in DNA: TGTGCCAGCAGCCAAGACAGGGATCAGCCCCAGCATTTT. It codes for CASSQDRDQPQHF.

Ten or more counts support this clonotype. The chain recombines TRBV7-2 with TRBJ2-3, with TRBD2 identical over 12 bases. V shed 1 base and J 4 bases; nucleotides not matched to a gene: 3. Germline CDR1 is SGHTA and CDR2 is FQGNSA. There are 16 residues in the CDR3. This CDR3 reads CASSLELAGGSDTQYF. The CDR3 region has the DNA TGTGCCAGCAGCTTAGAACTAGCGGGAGGATCAGATACGCAGTATTTT.

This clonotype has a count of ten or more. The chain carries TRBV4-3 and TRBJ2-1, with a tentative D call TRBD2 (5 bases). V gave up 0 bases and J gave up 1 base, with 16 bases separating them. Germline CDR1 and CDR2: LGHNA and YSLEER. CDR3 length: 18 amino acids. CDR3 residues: CASSQDLAGGWSYNEQFF. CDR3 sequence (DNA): TGCGCCAGCAGCCAAGACCTAGCAGGTGGATGGTCCTACAATGAGCAGTTCTTC.

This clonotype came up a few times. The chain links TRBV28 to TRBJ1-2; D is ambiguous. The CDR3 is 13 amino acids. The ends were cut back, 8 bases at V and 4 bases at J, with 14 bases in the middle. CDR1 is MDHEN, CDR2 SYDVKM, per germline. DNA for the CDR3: TGTGCCAGCTCACCACCGGGAGGCTATGGCTACACCTTC. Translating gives CASSPPGGYGYTF.

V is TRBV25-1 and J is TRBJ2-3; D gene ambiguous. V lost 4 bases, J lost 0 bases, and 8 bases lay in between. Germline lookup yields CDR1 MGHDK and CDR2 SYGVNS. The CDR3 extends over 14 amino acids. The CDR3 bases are TGTGCCAGCAGTGTGGGAATTAGCACAGATACGCAGTATTTT. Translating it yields CASSVGISTDTQYF.

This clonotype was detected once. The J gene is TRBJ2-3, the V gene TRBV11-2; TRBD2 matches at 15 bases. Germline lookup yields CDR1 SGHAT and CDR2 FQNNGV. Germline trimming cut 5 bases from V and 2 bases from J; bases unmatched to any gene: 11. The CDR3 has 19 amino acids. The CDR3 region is CASSPAGTSGRRVTDTQYF. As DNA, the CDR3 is TGTGCCAGCAGCCCCGCCGGGACTAGCGGGAGGAGGGTCACAGATACGCAGTATTTT.

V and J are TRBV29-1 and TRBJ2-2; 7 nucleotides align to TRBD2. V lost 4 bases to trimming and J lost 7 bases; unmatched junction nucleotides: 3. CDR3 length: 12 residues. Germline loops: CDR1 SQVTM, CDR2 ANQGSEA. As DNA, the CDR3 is TGCAGCGTTGGGGAGGGCGGCGGGGAGCTGTTTTTT. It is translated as CSVGEGGGELFF.

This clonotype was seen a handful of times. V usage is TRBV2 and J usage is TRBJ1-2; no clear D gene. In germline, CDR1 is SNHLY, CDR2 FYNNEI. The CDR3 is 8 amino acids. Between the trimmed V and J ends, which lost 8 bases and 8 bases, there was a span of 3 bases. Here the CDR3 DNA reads TGTGCCAGCCAGGGCTACACCTTC. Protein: CASQGYTF.

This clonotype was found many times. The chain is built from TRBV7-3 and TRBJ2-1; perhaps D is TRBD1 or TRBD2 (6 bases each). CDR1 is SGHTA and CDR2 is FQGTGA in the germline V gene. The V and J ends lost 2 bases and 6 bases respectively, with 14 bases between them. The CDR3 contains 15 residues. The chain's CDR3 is CASSLGLMGANEQFF. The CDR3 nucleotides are TGTGCCAGCAGCTTAGGACTAATGGGGGCCAATGAGCAGTTCTTC.

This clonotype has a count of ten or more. The CDR3 region is CASSLSGLAGVRYNEQFF. The DNA for the CDR3 is TGTGCCAGCAGTTTATCCGGACTAGCGGGAGTGAGATACAATGAGCAGTTCTTC. This chain joins TRBV12-3 or TRBV12-4 and TRBJ2-1, with 13 positions matching TRBD2. The trim removed 2 bases at V and 4 bases at J, leaving 8 bases unmatched. This CDR3 is built from 18 residues.

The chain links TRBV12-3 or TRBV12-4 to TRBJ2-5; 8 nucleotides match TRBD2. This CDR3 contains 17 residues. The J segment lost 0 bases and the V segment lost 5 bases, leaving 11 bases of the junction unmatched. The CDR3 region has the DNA TGTGCCAGCAGTACGACGGGAGGGCCCTCGTACCAAGAGACCCAGTACTTC. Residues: CASSTTGGPSYQETQYF.

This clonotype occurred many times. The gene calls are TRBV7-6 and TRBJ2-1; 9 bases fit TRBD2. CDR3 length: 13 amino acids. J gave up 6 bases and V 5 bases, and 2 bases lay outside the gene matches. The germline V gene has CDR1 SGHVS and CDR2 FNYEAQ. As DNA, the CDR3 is TGTGCCAGCAGCCGAGCGGGGGGCAATGAGCAGTTCTTC. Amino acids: CASSRAGGNEQFF. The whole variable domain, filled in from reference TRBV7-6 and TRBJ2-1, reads GAGVSQSPRYKVTKRGQDVALRCDPISGHVSLYWYRQALGQGPEFLTYFNYEAQQDKSGLPNDRFSAERPEGSISTLTIQRTEQRDSAMYRCASSRAGGNEQFFGPGTRLTVL.

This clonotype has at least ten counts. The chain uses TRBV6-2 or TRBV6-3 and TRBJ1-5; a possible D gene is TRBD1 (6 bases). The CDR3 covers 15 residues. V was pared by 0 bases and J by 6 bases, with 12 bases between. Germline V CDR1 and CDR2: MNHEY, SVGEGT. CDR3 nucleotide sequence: TGTGCCAGCAGTTACTCGAGGGGGGCCGGTCAGCCCCAGCATTTT. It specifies CASSYSRGAGQPQHF.

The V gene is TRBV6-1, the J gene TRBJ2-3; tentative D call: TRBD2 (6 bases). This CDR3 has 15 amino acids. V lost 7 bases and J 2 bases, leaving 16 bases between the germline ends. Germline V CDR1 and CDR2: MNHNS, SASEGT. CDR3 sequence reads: CASNQLAAATDTQYF. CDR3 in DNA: TGTGCCAGCAATCAACTAGCAGCGGCCACAGATACGCAGTATTTT.

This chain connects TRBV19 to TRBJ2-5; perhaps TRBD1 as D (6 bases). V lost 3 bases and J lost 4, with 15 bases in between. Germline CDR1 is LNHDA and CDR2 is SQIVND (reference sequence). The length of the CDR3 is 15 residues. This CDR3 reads CASSMDREWGETQYF. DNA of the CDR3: TGTGCCAGTAGTATGGACAGAGAATGGGGAGAGACCCAGTACTTC.